This TCR beta chain was sequenced during a study of cytomegalovirus exposure and HLA in healthy donors (dated by TCRdb to the late 2010s). Broadly, across the study: According to an earlier analysis of around 600 of the donors, roughly 180 million T cells yielded 90 million to 130 million unique TCR beta sequences and about 300 Gb of sequence data. A later analysis re-analyzed previously published TCR beta repertoires from approximately 700 donors and added high-resolution HLA genotyping to study TCR occurrence patterns. All discovery cohort repertoires had been generated on a single sequencing platform. About 5 DR-DQ haplotypes were handled as single units for association and clustering, since linkage in the cohort was strong. Donor age, sex, ethnicity and CMV serostatus were collected together with the repertoire data. The number of donors typed differed by locus, with 629-630 for A, B, C, DRB1 and DQB1, about 500 for DQA1, 600 to 610 for DPA1, and around 450 for DPB1. In a later genetic analysis, genome-wide SNP genotypes for about three fifths of the roughly 670 donors were used, and that subset was treated as a discovery cohort. Rather than drawing on any new phenotypic data, the later analysis identified candidate immune exposures from TCR beta sequences and the way those sequences occurred across donors. Roughly 300 gigabases of sequencing data and approximately 85 million unique TCR sequences were included in an early release covering around 600 HLA-typed donors. The study combined high-throughput TCR immunosequencing, statistical association of individual TCRs with disease status, and machine learning to predict cytomegalovirus infection status. The genetic ancestry cluster associated with self-reported Caucasian donors included around 76% of the approximately 430 genotyped donors. The study profiled the T cell repertoires of some 610 subjects by immunosequencing and related them to cytomegalovirus serostatus. A separate validation cohort of over a hundred different subjects was used in addition to the roughly 700-subject first cohort. The study aimed to test whether cataloging public T cell receptors could reveal signatures of past pathogen exposure. An earlier analysis of a few hundred of the donors applied high-throughput TCR beta sequencing to assess whether each TCR beta V gene segment acted as functional or pseudogenic. On average, over 200,000 unique TCR beta nucleotide sequences were sequenced per donor among roughly 430 genotyped donors of the cohort, with about 17% of those sequences being non-productive. HLA typing included class I and class II loci at four-digit resolution.

The cohort consisted of approximately 670 healthy bone marrow donors. At the time of sampling, every cohort member was nominally healthy, though immune exposures that went unrecorded were likely present. The donor tested CMV seronegative and was one of the 352 seronegative cohort members. Each donor provided a peripheral blood sample, and peripheral blood mononuclear cells were used for TCR beta sequencing. The Qiagen DNeasy Blood Extraction Kit was used to extract genomic DNA from the blood cell samples. This clone was counted once. The antigen it recognizes is unknown. It has no much larger one-base neighbor in the sample; base qualities were not kept. The CDR3, cysteine through phenylalanine, is 16 amino acids long. Only the CDR3 part of the read is kept: 48 bases, read in frame from the first base. Taken from the germline V gene (reference sequence), the CDR1 and CDR2 loops are SEHNR and FQNEAQ. Here V drops 8 bases and J drops 4 bases, and the junction holds 16 bases not matched to any gene.

What the research found in general, with its limitations: Because HLA typing was missing for some donors at each locus, association tests included only the typed subset. Only TCR beta chains were sequenced in this cohort, and the absence of alpha or paired-chain data limited detectable features. According to the authors, the approach could potentially be generalized to other disease states and immunological phenotypes. The study listed 150 to 200 TCR beta chains as associated with cytomegalovirus. Presence/absence analyses assumed roughly uniform sequencing depth across donors, an assumption that may not hold. A cluster of highly shared sequence variants was judged likely to be a technical artifact of the sequencing pipeline. Most TCR sequences were observed very rarely across donors, whereas some public TCRs were present in many individuals. Compared with equally common non-associated chains, HLA-associated TCR beta chains in a later analysis were more clonally expanded and had lower generation probabilities. Linkage disequilibrium might explain the correlated functional status among segregating V segments, but an unknown experimental factor could not be ruled out. Cytomegalovirus status was reported to be diagnosed by the classifier with high specificity and sensitivity in both the original and validation cohorts. An earlier analysis of around 540 of the donors showed that most TCR beta V segments appeared in productive rearrangements either about 87% or about 30% of the time, which broadly matched IMGT annotations. Most CMV-associated TCR beta chains appeared to be HLA-restricted in a later analysis, and the HLA associations seemed to be driven largely by CMV exposure. Some IMGT-functional V segments, including TRBV6-2 and TRBV6-3, could not be distinguished by the 87-base-pair reads and were therefore excluded. About 15 rarely observed V segments, including chromosome 9 orphons, were excluded from the earlier analysis of several hundred of the donors because counts were too low. A later genetic analysis associated a missense DCLRE1C variant with V-gene and J-gene trimming of TCR beta chains, and an independent cohort replicated the association. In a later analysis, about 16,000 TCR beta sequences were associated with specific HLA alleles at a false discovery rate of 0.05. In a later analysis, several top co-occurrence clusters were reported to appear linked to parvovirus B19, influenza, CMV and Epstein-Barr virus. According to a later analysis, TCR association rates differed among HLA loci, with DRB1 alleles showing the most associated TCRs and HLA-C alleles showing the fewest. Three of the identified cytomegalovirus-associated TCR beta chains were confirmed in vitro to be specific for cytomegalovirus antigens. According to a later genetic analysis, donors in an Asian-associated ancestry cluster had fewer N-insertions in productive TCRs than the approximately 610-donor mean. Assigning TCR associations to individual alleles was difficult when HLA alleles, especially DR and DQ, strongly co-occurred. A further reported finding was that TCR beta sequences accurately predicted the HLA-A and HLA-B alleles for most subjects in the first cohort. For the cohort, immune exposure information was limited to CMV serostatus.

The library was made by the immunoSEQ multiplex PCR assay. The multiplex PCR relied on a mix of 60 forward primers for TCR Vbeta segments and 13 reverse primers for TCR Jbeta segments. The CDR3 region of rearranged TCR beta genes was amplified from genomic DNA with a multiplex PCR assay. Amplified TCR beta libraries were sequenced as 87-base-pair reads on the Illumina HiSeq System. The study's processing was this. A later analysis counted about 76 million unique TCR beta chains across the 550 to 700 repertoires, and around 9.9 million of these chains were shared by at least two donors. Raw reads were error-corrected and collapsed into unique sequences with a nearest-neighbor algorithm that merged closely related sequences to remove PCR and sequencing errors. V, D and J gene segments were assigned by aligning CDR3 sequences to IMGT reference sequences. For a sequence to be retained, at least a six-nucleotide match to both a V gene segment and a J gene segment was required. Rearrangements were called productive when the CDR3 lacked stop codons and stayed in frame with V and J; all others were non-productive. Following IMGT convention, CDR3 was defined as the stretch from the second conserved V-encoded cysteine to the conserved J-encoded phenylalanine. Sequences without an unambiguous match to a single V gene segment were excluded from the earlier analysis of 500 to 700 of the donors. In an earlier analysis of 587 of the donors, V segments were called functional above 56.7% productive rearrangements and were called segregating when the between-donor standard deviation exceeded 5%. A statistical classification framework was developed to diagnose cytomegalovirus status using the catalog of TCR beta chain sequences. V and J gene assignment, in a later analysis, came from comparing TCR nucleotide sequences with IMGT/GENE-DB human TR gene sequences. Using the TCRdist pipeline, a later analysis assigned CDR3 sequences along with most-parsimonious VDJ recombination scenarios. In a later analysis, each TCR beta chain was defined by its CDR3 amino acid sequence together with its V-gene family, and reads without a unique V-gene family were excluded. In a later analysis, fewer than 650 highly shared, low-generation-probability nucleotide sequences were removed to address suspected cross-contamination and a sequencing artifact. In a later analysis, a clonal expansion index was calculated for each public chain from normalized within-repertoire ranks of inferred template counts. In a later analysis, generation probabilities were computed using a VDJ recombination model fitted to out-of-frame rearrangements, and the results were checked against IGoR. In a later analysis, TCR-TCR, TCR-HLA and TCR-CMV co-occurrence was scored with hypergeometric tests, and a repertoire-size bias correction was applied to TCR pairs. False discovery rates were estimated in a later analysis by permuting HLA or CMV assignments 20 times. A later analysis grouped co-occurring TCRs with DBSCAN, adding TCRdist sequence similarity when clustering within HLA-allele-positive subsets. Repertoires with fewer than 30,000 or more than 120,000 public chains were left out of co-occurrence clustering, as were a few repertoires with anomalous nucleotide sharing. What TCRdb holds here is the immuneACCESS table cut down to in-frame rearrangements. Part of the clones is not present; checked against another copy, under half of the missing clones reflect an unresolved V gene, and the others are unexplained. V, J and clone size reflect that table, while D and trimming were determined from the DNA. This sample gives about 140,000 clones in total; 73% of them show up just once. The ten largest clones take up 1% to 1.5% of the sample.

This chain joins TRBV7-9 to TRBJ2-7, with TRBD2 matching 8 junction bases. The sequenced sample consisted of PBMCs. The TCR comes from a woman between 40 and 55 years old in good health and CMV-seronegative. CDR3 loop: CASGERETSHPYEQYF. The sequenced DNA is TGTGCCAGCGGGGAGCGGGAGACCTCGCATCCATACGAGCAGTACTTC. Supplemented by the reference TRBV7-9 and TRBJ2-7 proteins around the CDR3, the complete variable domain is DTGVSQNPRHKITKRGQNVTFRCDPISEHNRLYWYRQTLGQGPEFLTYFQNEAQLEKSRLLSDRFSAERPKGSFSTLEIQRTEQGDSAMYLCASGERETSHPYEQYFGPGTRLTVT.